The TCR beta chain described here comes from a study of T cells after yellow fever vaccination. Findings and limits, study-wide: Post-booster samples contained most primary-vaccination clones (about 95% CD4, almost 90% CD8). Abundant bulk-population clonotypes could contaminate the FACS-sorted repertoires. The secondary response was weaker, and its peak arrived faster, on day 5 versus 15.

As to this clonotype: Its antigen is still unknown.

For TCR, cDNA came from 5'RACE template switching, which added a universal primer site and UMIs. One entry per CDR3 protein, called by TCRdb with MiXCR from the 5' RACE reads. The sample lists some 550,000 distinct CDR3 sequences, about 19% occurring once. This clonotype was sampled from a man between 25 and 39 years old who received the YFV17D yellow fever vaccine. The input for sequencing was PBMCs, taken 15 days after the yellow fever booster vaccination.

CDR3 loop: CASSMFRDSYSESYEQYF. CDR3 coding DNA: TGTGCCAGTAGTATGTTCCGCGACAGCTACTCCGAGTCCTACGAGCAGTACTTC. The chain joins TRBV19 to TRBJ2-7; D is perhaps TRBD1 (5 bases). The germline V gene encodes CDR1 LNHDA and CDR2 SQIVND (reference sequence). This CDR3 region has 18 residues. V gave up 3 bases and J gave up 1 base, with 22 bases separating them. The complete variable domain, with remaining parts taken from reference TRBV19 and TRBJ2-7, reads DGGITQSPKYLFRKEGQNVTLSCEQNLNHDAMYWYRQDPGQGLRLIYYSQIVNDFQKGDIAEGYSVSREKKESFPLTVTSAQKNPTAFYLCASSMFRDSYSESYEQYFGPGTRLTVT.